Each of the 18 T cell receptor beta chains below was sequenced from the same sample in a study of control samples from healthy donors and cancer patients. Sequencing was performed with immunoSEQ multiplex PCR; in TCRdb, only in-frame clones are kept and a portion is missing. The table has 55,000 to 65,000 clones, about 89% seen once. The source material was PBMCs. Source of these receptors: a woman aged 55 to 70 with lung cancer.

V usage is TRBV5-1 and J usage is TRBJ2-2, with D maybe TRBD2 (5 bases). V lost 2 bases, J lost 0 bases, and 5 bases lay in between. From germline, CDR1 is SGHRS and CDR2 YFSETQ. This CDR3 comprises 14 residues. This chain's CDR3 is CASSFGANTGELFF. The DNA of the CDR3 is TGCGCCAGCAGCTTCGGGGCGAACACCGGGGAGCTGTTTTTT. Variable domain in full (rest from reference TRBV5-1 and TRBJ2-2): KAGVTQTPRYLIKTRGQQVTLSCSPISGHRSVSWYQQTPGQGLQFLFEYFSETQRNKGNFPGRFSGRQFSNSRSEMNVSTLELGDSALYLCASSFGANTGELFFGEGSRLTVL.

The rearrangement uses TRBV19 and TRBJ1-2; 8 bases map to TRBD1. The length of the CDR3 is 15 residues. The V segment lost 7 bases and the J segment 4 bases; nucleotides outside the gene matches: 11. From germline, CDR1 is LNHDA and CDR2 SQIVND (reference sequence). The CDR3 reads CASTRSGTGPYGYTF. Here the CDR3 DNA reads TGTGCCAGTACTAGATCCGGGACAGGACCCTATGGCTACACCTTC.

The genes are TRBV21-1 and TRBJ1-1; the table names TRBD1, a call not compared with the DNA. TRBV21-1 is recorded as a pseudogene. The CDR3 contains 11 residues. The CDR3 loop is CASPGTGEAFF. DNA for the CDR3: TGTGCCAGCCCCGGGACAGGTGAAGCTTTCTTT.

The chain couples TRBV20-1 to TRBJ1-4; D possibly corresponds to TRBD1 (5 bases). Germline V gene lookup returns CDR1 DFQATT and CDR2 SNEGSKA (reference sequence). Trimming pared 3 bases from V and 7 bases from J, leaving 15 bases between. CDR3 size: 14 residues. CDR3 in amino acids: CSASLAGRGEKLFF. CDR3 sequence (DNA): TGCAGTGCTAGTCTAGCGGGGAGGGGTGAAAAACTGTTTTTT.

The chain joins TRBV14 to TRBJ1-1; a possible D gene is TRBD1 (5 bases). Trimming removed 4 bases at V and 4 bases at J, with 13 bases between. The CDR3 consists of 14 residues. Germline V gene sequence: CDR1 SGHDN, CDR2 FVKESK. The CDR3: CASSRVMGGTEAFF. The CDR3 bases are TGTGCCAGCAGCCGCGTCATGGGGGGCACTGAAGCTTTCTTT.

This clone was seen once. The V and J genes are TRBV27 and TRBJ1-2, with D possibly matching TRBD1 (6 bases). Trimming shortened V by 2 bases and J by 6 bases, and 10 bases separated the two germline ends. The CDR3 is made up of 13 amino acids. The germline gives CDR1 MNHEY, CDR2 SMNVEV (reference sequence). The chain's CDR3 is CASSLRGVDGYTF. The CDR3 DNA follows: TGTGCCAGCAGTTTAAGGGGGGTGGATGGCTACACCTTC.

The chain combines TRBV4-2 with TRBJ1-1; D may be TRBD1 (5 bases). Germline V gene sequence: CDR1 LGHNA, CDR2 YNFKEQ. Between the trimmed V and J ends, which lost 1 base and 5 bases, there was a span of 20 bases. The CDR3 spans 17 residues. The CDR3 sequence: CASSQVVGVGVGTEAFF. The CDR3 bases are TGTGCCAGCAGCCAAGTCGTAGGGGTCGGGGTGGGGACTGAAGCTTTCTTT.

The V and J genes are TRBV5-1 and TRBJ1-1, with D uncertain. CDR1 and CDR2 (germline): SGHRS, YFSETQ. CDR3 length: 13 amino acids. Deletions cut 0 bases from V and 7 bases from J, with 10 bases between. The CDR3 is CASSLGSGSEAFF. DNA of the CDR3: TGCGCCAGCAGCTTGGGTTCGGGGAGTGAAGCTTTCTTT.

The chain joins TRBV18 to TRBJ2-1; D possibly corresponds to TRBD2 (6 bases). V gave up 3 bases and J gave up 0 bases, with 9 bases separating them. The germline gives CDR1 KGHSH, CDR2 LQKENI. This CDR3 spans 15 amino acids. CDR3 sequence: CASSPSGGSYNEQFF. The CDR3 bases are TGTGCCAGCTCACCTTCCGGGGGCTCCTACAATGAGCAGTTCTTC.

The CDR3 reads CAWSVLAGSYEQYF. DNA of the CDR3: TGTGCCTGGAGTGTTCTAGCGGGATCCTACGAGCAGTACTTC. This chain connects TRBV30 to TRBJ2-7, with 9 bases aligning to TRBD2. Germline-derived CDR1 and CDR2 are GTSNPN and SVGIG (reference sequence). The CDR3 totals 14 residues. V lost 0 bases and J lost 1; bases outside the gene matches: 1.

This sequence joins TRBV28 and TRBJ1-2; 9 bases map to TRBD1. Trimming cost V 7 bases and J 1 base; bases outside gene matches: 13. The germline CDR1 and CDR2 sequences are MDHEN and SYDVKM. This CDR3 has 17 residues. The CDR3 DNA sequence: TGTGCCAGCAATACCCTCGGCCGGGACAGGGTTAACTATGGCTACACCTTC. It yields the protein CASNTLGRDRVNYGYTF.

The chain carries TRBV28 and TRBJ2-3; 8 nucleotides align to TRBD2. CDR1 is MDHEN, CDR2 SYDVKM, per germline. This CDR3 has 21 residues. V lost 1 base to trimming and J lost 0 bases; unmatched junction nucleotides: 18. The CDR3: CASSLSGLSKIAGSSTDTQYF. CDR3 DNA sequence: TGTGCCAGCAGTTTATCAGGATTATCGAAGATAGCGGGGTCTAGCACAGATACGCAGTATTTT.

The rearrangement links TRBV19 to TRBJ2-3; 10 bases agree with TRBD2. J gave up 3 bases and V 3 bases, and 3 bases lay outside the gene matches. Looked up from germline, CDR1 is LNHDA and CDR2 is SQIVND (reference sequence). The CDR3 is 15 amino acids. CDR3 residues: CASSMLAGVTDTQYF. In DNA, the CDR3 is TGTGCCAGTAGTATGCTAGCGGGAGTGACAGATACGCAGTATTTT.

This clone has a handful of counts. The chain joins TRBV28 to TRBJ2-1, with D uncertain. CDR1 is MDHEN and CDR2 is SYDVKM in the germline V gene. Trimming removed 5 bases at V and 6 bases at J, with 2 bases between. The CDR3 contains 10 residues. The CDR3 region is CASSGNEQFF. In DNA form, the CDR3 reads TGTGCCAGCAGTGGCAATGAGCAGTTCTTC.

This clone was seen a handful of times. The gene calls are TRBV23-1 and TRBJ2-7; TRBD1 aligns across 9 bases. TRBV23-1 is assigned to the ORF class and has an uncertain function. The trim removed 8 bases at V and 2 bases at J, leaving 7 bases unmatched. CDR3 length equals 14 residues. The CDR3: CASLDRGRTYEQYF. The CDR3 DNA follows: TGCGCCAGCTTGGACAGGGGAAGGACCTACGAGCAGTACTTC.

This chain joins TRBV7-3 and TRBJ2-2; 11 nucleotides line up with TRBD1. Per germline, CDR1 SGHTA and CDR2 FQGTGA. The CDR3 has 16 residues. V dropped 5 bases and J dropped 3; count of bases not matched to a gene: 5. In DNA form, the CDR3 reads TGTGCCAGCAGCCCCGGACAGGGGGCTTACACCGGGGAGCTGTTTTTT. This codes for CASSPGQGAYTGELFF. Drawing the rest from reference TRBV7-3 and TRBJ2-2, the complete variable domain is GAGVSQTPSNKVTEKGKYVELRCDPISGHTALYWYRQSLGQGPEFLIYFQGTGAADDSGLPNDRFFAVRPEGSVSTLKIQRTERGDSAVYLCASSPGQGAYTGELFFGEGSRLTVL.

This chain uses TRBV5-6 with TRBJ2-3; possibly TRBD1 for D (6 bases). V was pared by 4 bases and J by 0 bases, with 12 bases between. The CDR3 sequence is 15 residues long. Per germline, CDR1 SGHDT and CDR2 YYEEEE. The CDR3 coding sequence is TGTGCCAGCAGCCCCAGGGGACCTAGCACAGATACGCAGTATTTT. Protein: CASSPRGPSTDTQYF.

The chain recombines TRBV5-1 with TRBJ1-5; tentative D call: TRBD1 (5 bases). V dropped 0 bases and J dropped 4 bases, with 11 bases sitting between them. This CDR3 is 15 amino acids long. The germline V gene encodes CDR1 SGHRS and CDR2 YFSETQ. Written as DNA, the CDR3 is TGCGCCAGCAGCTTGGGGGCAGGGCCTAATCAGCCCCAGCATTTT. As protein: CASSLGAGPNQPQHF.